A single sample is the source of the 18 T cell receptor beta chains below, sequenced in a study of regulatory T cells in long-lasting Graves disease. Noted time point: newly diagnosed GD, antithyroid drugs for less than 3 months. The authors made the TCR library using RNA they extracted from PBMCs. Combining iRepertoire HTBI primers with Arm-PCR of CDR3 regions, the authors built TCR beta libraries. TCRdb recomputed calls from the multiplex PCR reads with MiXCR, one row per CDR3 protein. The sample lists about 460,000 distinct CDR3 sequences, roughly 15% occurring once. These same data were also listed under a study on T cells in Graves' hyperthyroidism and ophthalmopathy.

Sample: peripheral blood mononuclear cells (PBMCs), taken at new diagnosis, from a patient treated with antithyroid drugs. The receptors come from a woman aged 45-60 years with Graves disease.

This clonotype was counted many times. This sequence joins TRBV2 and TRBJ1-5, with D hard to call. V was trimmed by 4 bases and J by 10 bases, leaving 23 bases between them. Germline V gene data show CDR1 as SNHLY and CDR2 as FYNNEI. This CDR3 is built from 16 residues. In nucleotides, the CDR3 is TGTGCCAGCAGTGGGGCCCGGGATTGGGCCCTCTTCCCCCAGCATTTT. Translation: CASSGARDWALFPQHF.

This clonotype has only a few counts. J is TRBJ1-2 and V is TRBV9; 7 bases are a match to TRBD1. The CDR3 consists of 14 residues. V was clipped by 3 bases and J by 4 bases; unmatched bases: 6. Looked up from germline, CDR1 is SGDLS and CDR2 is YYNGEE. Here the CDR3 reads CASSGQGVGYGYTF. CDR3 in DNA: TGTGCCAGCAGCGGGCAGGGGGTGGGCTATGGCTACACCTTC.

This clonotype came up many times. J is TRBJ2-7 and V is TRBV28; 7 bases are a match to TRBD1. The germline CDR1 and CDR2 sequences are MDHEN and SYDVKM. The CDR3 runs 14 residues. J gave up 2 bases and V 5 bases, and 6 bases lay outside the gene matches. CDR3 in amino acids: CASSPTGPAYEQYF. The CDR3 DNA follows: TGTGCCAGCAGTCCGACAGGGCCGGCCTACGAGCAGTACTTC.

In this sample, this clonotype turned up a few times. The V gene is TRBV2, the J gene TRBJ2-6; TRBD2 is a possible D gene (5 bases). In germline, CDR1 is SNHLY, CDR2 FYNNEI. The length of the CDR3 is 15 residues. Trimming took 6 bases from V and 0 from J, leaving 9 bases between them. The CDR3 here is CASRETSSGANVLTF. Written as DNA, the CDR3 is TGTGCCAGCAGGGAAACTAGCTCTGGGGCCAACGTCCTGACTTTC.

This clonotype was recorded many times. The rearrangement uses TRBV14 and TRBJ2-7; tentatively, D is TRBD1 (5 bases). Germline CDR1 reads SGHDN; CDR2 reads FVKESK. The CDR3 totals 13 residues. V lost 3 bases to trimming and J lost 2 bases, with 8 bases between them. CDR3 loop: CASSHDSTYEQYF. The DNA of the CDR3 is TGTGCCAGCAGCCACGACAGTACCTACGAGCAGTACTTC. The whole variable domain, filled in from reference TRBV14 and TRBJ2-7, reads EAGVTQFPSHSVIEKGQTVTLRCDPISGHDNLYWYRRVMGKEIKFLLHFVKESKQDESGMPNNRFLAERTGGTYSTLKVQPAELEDSGVYFCASSHDSTYEQYFGPGTRLTVT.

The chain recombines TRBV25-1 with TRBJ1-2; 9 bases line up with TRBD1. This CDR3 is built from 14 residues. CDR1 and CDR2 (germline): MGHDK, SYGVNS. With V trimmed by 6 bases and J by 4 bases, 6 bases remained unmatched. The DNA of the CDR3 is TGTGCCAGCAGCGACAGGGGGACGGGCTATGGCTACACCTTC. Residues: CASSDRGTGYGYTF.

The chain has TRBV20-1 and TRBJ2-1; 9 nucleotides match TRBD2. The ends lost 4 bases at V and 4 bases at J; junction bases unmatched: 2. Germline V lookup: CDR1 DFQATT, CDR2 SNEGSKA (reference sequence). This CDR3 comprises 13 residues. The CDR3 bases are TGCAGTGCTACACTAGCGGGTTACAATGAGCAGTTCTTC. Residues: CSATLAGYNEQFF.

This clonotype has just one count. This sequence joins TRBV4-1 and TRBJ1-3; 12 nucleotides match TRBD1. This CDR3 is built from 18 residues. The ends lost 0 bases at V and 0 bases at J; junction bases unmatched: 3. CDR1 is MGHRA, CDR2 YSYEKL, per germline. CDR3: CASSQEGTGGRSGNTIYF. The DNA of the CDR3 is TGCGCCAGCAGCCAAGAGGGGACAGGGGGCCGCTCTGGAAACACCATATATTTT.

This clonotype was seen ten or more times. The chain joins TRBV10-3 to TRBJ2-2, with D maybe TRBD1 (6 bases). This CDR3 is built from 12 residues. CDR1 ENHRY and CDR2 SYGVKD come from the germline V gene. The germline V and J ends were trimmed by 11 bases and 4 bases, with 11 bases remaining between them. DNA of the CDR3: TGTGCCGTCTCAGGGGTCACCGGGGAGCTGTTTTTT. Protein sequence: CAVSGVTGELFF.

This clonotype appeared many times. This sequence joins TRBV6-1 and TRBJ1-1; D gene ambiguous. The V gene's germline CDR1 is MNHNS and CDR2 SASEGT. CDR3 length: 15 amino acids. Deletions cut 7 bases from V and 3 bases from J, with 18 bases between. In nucleotides, the CDR3 is TGTGCCAGCACCGAACGCCAAGGGAGGTACACTGAAGCTTTCTTT. Its protein product is CASTERQGRYTEAFF.

This clonotype was recorded many times. This sequence joins TRBV5-8 and TRBJ2-5; D perhaps matches TRBD2 (6 bases). The CDR3 runs to 16 residues. CDR1 and CDR2 (germline): SGHTS, YDEGEE. Trimming cost V 7 bases and J 2 bases, with 21 bases left between them. The CDR3 loop is CASRRGLHPKQETQYF. The CDR3 coding sequence is TGTGCCAGCCGGAGGGGACTGCATCCCAAACAAGAGACCCAGTACTTC.

There are a few counts of this clonotype. The chain couples TRBV7-2 to TRBJ1-2; 8 bases agree with TRBD1. Germline V CDR1 and CDR2: SGHTA, FQGNSA. The CDR3 contains 15 residues. V gave up 2 bases and J gave up 8 bases; unmatched junction bases: 10. Here the CDR3 reads CASSLSTGDFLGYTF. The DNA for the CDR3 is TGTGCCAGCAGCTTATCGACAGGGGACTTTCTCGGCTACACCTTC.

This clonotype was counted only a few times. The J gene is TRBJ2-1, the V gene TRBV20-1, with TRBD2 matching 14 bases. The CDR3 covers 18 residues. Germline V gene sequence: CDR1 DFQATT, CDR2 SNEGSKA (reference sequence). The ends lost 6 bases at V and 0 bases at J; junction bases unmatched: 10. DNA for the CDR3: TGCAGTGCCCAGGGACTAGCGGGAGACGGGGGCTCCTACAATGAGCAGTTCTTC. Protein product: CSAQGLAGDGGSYNEQFF.

This clonotype was seen ten or more times. The genes are TRBV29-1 and TRBJ2-7, with a tentative D call TRBD1 (5 bases). The CDR3 runs 12 residues. Germline V CDR1 and CDR2: SQVTM, ANQGSEA. The ends were cut back, 6 bases at V and 1 base at J, with 10 bases in the middle. The CDR3 DNA is TGCAGCGTCCTCCAGGGTTCCTACGAGCAGTACTTC. Translated, it gives CSVLQGSYEQYF.

This chain uses TRBV18 with TRBJ2-7; D is possibly TRBD1 (6 bases). Germline V gene lookup returns CDR1 KGHSH and CDR2 LQKENI. Trimming cost V 4 bases and J 0 bases, with 13 bases left between them. The CDR3 is made up of 15 amino acids. The CDR3 DNA reads TGTGCCAGCTCACGAACGGACAGAAGCTCCTACGAGCAGTACTTC. Amino acids: CASSRTDRSSYEQYF.

A few counts support this clonotype. The rearrangement uses TRBV9 and TRBJ2-7; D possibly matches TRBD1 or TRBD2 (5 bases each). This CDR3 has 14 amino acids. Germline CDR1 SGDLS, CDR2 YYNGEE. With 3 bases removed from V and 5 bases from J, the gap between germline ends came to 15 bases. CDR3 protein: CASSDLTGANEQYF. CDR3 DNA sequence: TGTGCCAGCAGCGACCTCACCGGGGCTAACGAGCAGTACTTC.

The chain joins TRBV20-1 to TRBJ2-1, with TRBD2 identical over 10 bases. The CDR3 has 15 amino acids. Germline values: CDR1 DFQATT, CDR2 SNEGSKA (reference sequence). The V segment lost 3 bases and the J segment 6 bases; nucleotides outside the gene matches: 8. The CDR3 DNA sequence: TGCAGTGCTAGTAGCCCTAGCGGGAGCAGCAATGAGCAGTTCTTC. Translating it yields CSASSPSGSSNEQFF.

This clonotype has ten or more counts. This chain uses TRBV3-1 with TRBJ2-7; no firm D call. Germline CDR1 and CDR2: LGHDT and YNNKEL (reference sequence). This CDR3 comprises 14 residues. Trimming removed 0 bases at V and 1 base at J, with 7 bases between. For the CDR3, the DNA is TGTGCCAGCAGCCAAGAATTGTGGTCCTACGAGCAGTACTTC. Translating it yields CASSQELWSYEQYF.